The 30 T cell receptor beta chains listed next were all sequenced from one sample in a study of blood T cell repertoires in COVID-19. Clones were sequenced by immunoSEQ multiplex PCR, and TCRdb holds only the in-frame ones, with some missing. The sample shows fewer than 700,000 clones, 85% to 90% of them seen only once. Sequencing was carried out using peripheral blood. The receptors come from a woman aged 45-60 years with COVID-19, enrolled during active disease.

V and J are TRBV30 and TRBJ1-5; 8 bases are shared with TRBD1. The germline V gene encodes CDR1 GTSNPN and CDR2 SVGIG (reference sequence). The CDR3 runs to 13 residues. V was pared by 5 bases and J by 5 bases, with 5 bases of the junction left unmatched. Here the CDR3 reads CAWADREDQPQHF. For the CDR3, the DNA is TGTGCCTGGGCGGACAGGGAAGATCAGCCCCAGCATTTT.

This clone has more than one count but fewer than ten. The chain joins TRBV13 to TRBJ1-1; D is unresolved. V was pared by 5 bases and J by 5 bases, with 9 bases between. Germline-derived CDR1 and CDR2 are PRHDT and FYEKMQ (reference sequence). The CDR3 runs to 12 residues. CDR3 DNA sequence: TGTGCCAGCAGCCTAAAGTGGACTGAAGCTTTCTTT. Translation: CASSLKWTEAFF.

V usage is TRBV7-2 and J usage is TRBJ2-7; TRBD1 might be the D (6 bases). The germline V and J ends were trimmed by 3 bases and 3 bases, with 9 bases remaining between them. This CDR3 comprises 13 residues. Germline CDR1 is SGHTA and CDR2 is FQGNSA. CDR3 DNA sequence: TGTGCCAGCAGCTTCGCAGGGGTCTACGAGCAGTACTTC. This codes for CASSFAGVYEQYF.

This clone occurred a few times. V is TRBV28 and J is TRBJ2-5; D unclear. The germline V and J ends were trimmed by 11 bases and 1 base, with 11 bases remaining between them. The CDR3 contains 12 residues. Germline assignment: CDR1 MDHEN and CDR2 SYDVKM. The chain's CDR3 is CAAWATQETQYF. In nucleotides, the CDR3 is TGTGCCGCCTGGGCGACCCAAGAGACCCAGTACTTC.

To note about this clone: The identical CDR3 is also encoded by other nucleotide sequences in the sample. CDR3 region: CASSYSGSTDTQYF. The CDR3 nucleotides read TGTGCCAGCAGTTACTCGGGCAGCACAGATACGCAGTATTTT. The chain uses TRBV6-5 and TRBJ2-3; D remains unclear. Germline lookup yields CDR1 MNHEY and CDR2 SVGAGI. The germline V and J ends were trimmed by 0 bases and 0 bases, with 4 bases remaining between them. The CDR3 is made up of 14 amino acids.

The chain recombines TRBV19 with TRBJ2-7; 9 nucleotides agree with TRBD2. V trimming: 1 base; J trimming: 6 bases; junction bases outside the gene matches: 4. Per germline, CDR1 LNHDA and CDR2 SQIVND (reference sequence). This CDR3 has 14 residues. The CDR3 sequence: CASSIAAGGGEQYF. For the CDR3, the DNA is TGTGCCAGTAGTATAGCGGCGGGGGGGGGCGAGCAGTACTTC.

As DNA, the CDR3 is TGTGCCAGCAGCGCCACAGGGACCGTCCGGACCCAGTACTTC. It codes for CASSATGTVRTQYF. V gene TRBV6-5 combines with J gene TRBJ2-5; perhaps TRBD1 as D (6 bases). V lost 6 bases and J 7 bases, leaving 18 bases between the germline ends. The CDR3 is made up of 14 amino acids. Germline loops: CDR1 MNHEY, CDR2 SVGAGI.

This sequence joins TRBV2 and TRBJ1-1; 7 bases align to TRBD1. The CDR3 has 15 amino acids. Germline V lookup: CDR1 SNHLY, CDR2 FYNNEI. Trimming at V came to 7 bases and at J to 1 base, leaving 9 bases not matched to a gene. The CDR3 DNA is TGTGCCAGCAAGTTAATAGGGACAGCGAACACTGAAGCTTTCTTT. The encoded protein is CASKLIGTANTEAFF.

This clone was counted a few times. V and J are TRBV23-1 and TRBJ2-2, with 9 bases lining up with TRBD1. TRBV23-1 counts as an open reading frame of uncertain function. V trimming: 9 bases; J trimming: 5 bases; junction bases outside the gene matches: 4. The CDR3 covers 13 residues. The CDR3 DNA follows: TGCGCCAGGGGACAGGGATGGACCGGGGAGCTGTTTTTT. It yields the protein CARGQGWTGELFF.

The chain is built from TRBV10-3 and TRBJ2-7, with D tentatively TRBD1 (5 bases). Trimming cost V 0 bases and J 1 base, with 13 bases left between them. From germline, CDR1 is ENHRY and CDR2 SYGVKD. The CDR3 loop spans 16 amino acids. The CDR3, as DNA: TGTGCCATCAGTGAGTCGGACAAGCGCCCATCCTACGAGCAGTACTTC. Translation gives CAISESDKRPSYEQYF.

The chain recombines TRBV5-1 with TRBJ2-3; tentatively, D is TRBD2 (6 bases). Trimming pared 6 bases from V and 1 base from J, leaving 12 bases between. The length of the CDR3 is 14 residues. Germline V gene sequence: CDR1 SGHRS, CDR2 YFSETQ. CDR3 bases: TGCGCCAGCATGTTGGGGGGAGGCACAGATACGCAGTATTTT. This translates into CASMLGGGTDTQYF.

This chain connects TRBV7-2 to TRBJ1-4; TRBD1 is a possible D gene (5 bases). V was trimmed by 2 bases and J by 7 bases, leaving 11 bases between them. The germline V gene has CDR1 SGHTA and CDR2 FQGNSA. The length of the CDR3 is 14 residues. CDR3 DNA: TGTGCCAGCAGCTTAAGCCAGGGAAGTGAAAAACTGTTTTTT. Translating gives CASSLSQGSEKLFF. Complete variable domain (other parts from reference TRBV7-2 and TRBJ1-4): GAGVSQSPSNKVTEKGKDVELRCDPISGHTALYWYRQSLGQGLEFLIYFQGNSAPDKSGLPSDRFSAERTGGSVSTLTIQRTQQEDSAVYLCASSLSQGSEKLFFGSGTQLSVL.

J is TRBJ2-3 and V is TRBV4-1, with 7 bases lining up with TRBD2. The CDR3 spans 21 residues. CDR1 and CDR2 from the germline V gene are MGHRA and YSYEKL. V gave up 1 base and J gave up 0 bases; unmatched junction bases: 19. The CDR3 DNA sequence: TGCGCCAGCAGCCAAGTCGGGACTACATACATGATAAGATTTAGCACAGATACGCAGTATTTT. It is translated as CASSQVGTTYMIRFSTDTQYF.

This clone has just one count. The J gene is TRBJ1-3, the V gene TRBV27, with 7 nucleotides matching TRBD1. Germline CDR1 reads MNHEY; CDR2 reads SMNVEV (reference sequence). The ends lost 3 bases at V and 4 bases at J; junction bases unmatched: 15. The CDR3 is 18 residues long. Here the CDR3 reads CASSFNRDSLTLGNTIYF. CDR3 sequence (DNA): TGTGCCAGCAGTTTCAACCGGGACAGCCTAACTCTGGGAAACACCATATATTTT.

The rearrangement links TRBV3-1 (or the pseudogene TRBV3-2) to TRBJ1-2; 7 bases match TRBD1. The junction had 4 bases not matched to a gene; V was cut back by 2 bases and J by 4 bases. The V gene's germline CDR1 is LGHDT and CDR2 YNNKEL (reference sequence). The length of the CDR3 is 14 residues. The CDR3 protein is CASSQTRQGYGYTF. CDR3 bases: TGTGCCAGCAGCCAAACCCGACAGGGCTATGGCTACACCTTC.

The chain employs TRBV29-1 and TRBJ2-5; D remains unclear. The CDR3 contains 13 residues. V lost 4 bases, J lost 0 bases, and 9 bases lay in between. Per germline, CDR1 SQVTM and CDR2 ANQGSEA. CDR3 loop: CSVGTAYQETQYF. CDR3 DNA sequence: TGCAGCGTTGGAACCGCGTACCAAGAGACCCAGTACTTC.

The V call is TRBV2, the J call TRBJ1-2; D is unclear. Trimming shortened V by 0 bases and J by 4 bases, and 9 bases separated the two germline ends. The germline gives CDR1 SNHLY, CDR2 FYNNEI. The CDR3 runs 14 residues. CDR3 nucleotides: TGTGCCAGCAGTGAAGCGCGGGCAGCCTATGGCTACACCTTC. As protein: CASSEARAAYGYTF.

Regarding this clone: The same CDR3 arises from other DNA sequences in this sample as well. The V and J genes are TRBV12-5 and TRBJ2-1; TRBD2 matches at 12 bases. The ends lost 7 bases at V and 7 bases at J; junction bases unmatched: 8. CDR3 length: 15 residues. Germline assignment: CDR1 LGHNT and CDR2 FRNRAP. This CDR3 is CASARGTSGRNEQFF. CDR3 in DNA: TGTGCTAGTGCCAGAGGGACTAGCGGGCGGAATGAGCAGTTCTTC.

This clone was picked up a small number of times. V is TRBV6-5 and J is TRBJ1-1; a weak D match, TRBD1 (5 bases). This CDR3 region has 12 residues. Deletions cut 2 bases from V and 7 bases from J, with 8 bases between. Per germline, CDR1 MNHEY and CDR2 SVGAGI. For the CDR3, the DNA is TGTGCCAGCAGTTACGGGGGGGGTGAAGCTTTCTTT. It encodes CASSYGGGEAFF.

This chain connects TRBV12-5 to TRBJ1-2; possible D gene TRBD1, 5 bases. Germline V gene lookup returns CDR1 LGHNT and CDR2 FRNRAP. The CDR3 contains 17 residues. V was shortened by 2 bases and J by 0 bases, with 16 bases between the two germline ends. CDR3: CASGLFRRQTANYGYTF. CDR3 sequence (DNA): TGTGCTAGTGGTTTGTTTCGCCGACAGACAGCTAACTATGGCTACACCTTC.

The chain couples TRBV13 to TRBJ2-5; no firm D call. The CDR3 runs 11 residues. The V gene's germline CDR1 is PRHDT and CDR2 FYEKMQ (reference sequence). V lost 5 bases to trimming and J lost 5 bases, with 6 bases between them. The DNA of the CDR3 is TGTGCCAGCAGCCAGTCGGAGACCCAGTACTTC. It encodes CASSQSETQYF.

The chain has TRBV6-5 and TRBJ2-7; possible D gene TRBD2, 6 bases. V lost 4 bases and J 5 bases, leaving 6 bases between the germline ends. This CDR3 has 11 amino acids. From germline, CDR1 is MNHEY and CDR2 SVGAGI. CDR3 in DNA: TGTGCCAGCAGTTGGGGGGACGAGCAGTACTTC. Its translation is CASSWGDEQYF.

The chain carries TRBV30 and TRBJ2-3, with a possible D match to TRBD1 (5 bases). The CDR3 is 16 amino acids. Looked up from germline, CDR1 is GTSNPN and CDR2 is SVGIG (reference sequence). Trimming cost V 2 bases and J 2 bases, with 17 bases left between them. The CDR3 nucleotides are TGTGCCTGGAGTCCCCGCCGACAGACTTTCACAGATACGCAGTATTTT. Translating gives CAWSPRRQTFTDTQYF.

The chain joins TRBV10-3 to TRBJ2-3; 8 positions match TRBD2. CDR3 length equals 14 residues. Germline V gives CDR1 ENHRY, CDR2 SYGVKD. V trimming: 2 bases; J trimming: 4 bases; junction bases outside the gene matches: 2. The chain's CDR3 is CAISEGTRADTQYF. The CDR3 coding sequence is TGTGCCATCAGTGAGGGGACTAGGGCAGATACGCAGTATTTT.

This chain joins TRBV6-5 and TRBJ2-7, with D perhaps TRBD2 (5 bases). Germline-derived CDR1 and CDR2 are MNHEY and SVGAGI. The CDR3 extends over 13 amino acids. Deletions cut 8 bases from V and 2 bases from J, with 13 bases between. The CDR3 coding sequence is TGTGCCAGCCCATCGGGATACCCCTACGAGCAGTACTTC. It specifies CASPSGYPYEQYF.

V is TRBV6-5 and J is TRBJ2-3; D is ambiguous. The V end was cut by 3 bases, the J end by 6 bases, with 10 bases between. This CDR3 region has 13 residues. The germline V gene has CDR1 MNHEY and CDR2 SVGAGI. The CDR3 DNA is TGTGCCAGCAGTTATCAGATAAAGGATACGCAGTATTTT. Translated: CASSYQIKDTQYF.

The chain combines TRBV28 with TRBJ1-6; TRBD1 agrees at 11 bases. The CDR3 has 17 residues. Germline values: CDR1 MDHEN, CDR2 SYDVKM. With V trimmed by 11 bases and J by 0 bases, 9 bases remained unmatched. Written as DNA, the CDR3 is TGTGCCGGAGGACAGGGGGCTCTAAGCTCCTATAATTCACCCCTCCACTTT. Residues: CAGGQGALSSYNSPLHF.

The chain recombines TRBV6-1 with TRBJ1-2; 10 bases fit TRBD1. The J segment lost 4 bases and the V segment lost 5 bases, leaving 10 bases of the junction unmatched. CDR3 length: 16 residues. In germline, CDR1 is MNHNS, CDR2 SASEGT. In DNA form, the CDR3 reads TGTGCCAGCAGTAAAGTAGGGACAGGGGTGGCCTATGGCTACACCTTC. This sequence encodes CASSKVGTGVAYGYTF.

The chain is built from TRBV29-1 and TRBJ1-6, with D maybe TRBD1 (6 bases). The CDR3 totals 15 residues. Germline V gene data show CDR1 as SQVTM and CDR2 as ANQGSEA. Trimming shortened V by 4 bases and J by 0 bases, and 10 bases separated the two germline ends. CDR3 nucleotides: TGCAGCGTTGCCACAGGGAGCTCCTATAATTCACCCCTCCACTTT. As protein: CSVATGSSYNSPLHF.

This rearrangement joins TRBV5-4 to TRBJ2-2, with D possibly being TRBD2 (5 bases). Germline CDR1 is SGHNT and CDR2 is YYREEE (reference sequence). The length of the CDR3 is 17 residues. V shed 4 bases and J shed 3 bases, with 19 bases lying between them. The CDR3 DNA reads TGTGCCAGCAGCCCCGAACCGGGAAAAATCGACACCGGGGAGCTGTTTTTT. This translates into CASSPEPGKIDTGELFF.